In its sample, the clone carrying this T cell receptor beta chain was seen a few times. V shed 0 bases, J shed 4 bases, and the junction held 8 bases outside the gene matches. The CDR3 runs to 18 residues. The germline V gene encodes CDR1 MGHRA and CDR2 YSYEKL. This sample was included in a study of T-cell reconstitution after alpha-beta-depleted transplantation in children. TCRbeta library construction was performed incorporating unique molecular identifiers. TCRdb called the PCR reads again in MiXCR, with one record for every CDR3 protein. Of 250,000 to 400,000 distinct CDR3 sequences listed, 20% to 30% are singletons.

The V and J genes are TRBV4-1 and TRBJ1-4, with 10 bases matching TRBD1. Source: PBMCs, mostly from graft donor cells, taken 180 days after TCRalphabeta/CD19-depleted stem cell transplant. This receptor was identified in a male patient younger than 18 who had a stem cell transplant for acute lymphoblastic leukemia, so the T cells may come from the graft donor. CDR3 DNA: TGCGCCAGCAGCCAAGATTTACGGGACAGGGGCCTTAATGAAAAACTGTTTTTT. Its protein is CASSQDLRDRGLNEKLFF.